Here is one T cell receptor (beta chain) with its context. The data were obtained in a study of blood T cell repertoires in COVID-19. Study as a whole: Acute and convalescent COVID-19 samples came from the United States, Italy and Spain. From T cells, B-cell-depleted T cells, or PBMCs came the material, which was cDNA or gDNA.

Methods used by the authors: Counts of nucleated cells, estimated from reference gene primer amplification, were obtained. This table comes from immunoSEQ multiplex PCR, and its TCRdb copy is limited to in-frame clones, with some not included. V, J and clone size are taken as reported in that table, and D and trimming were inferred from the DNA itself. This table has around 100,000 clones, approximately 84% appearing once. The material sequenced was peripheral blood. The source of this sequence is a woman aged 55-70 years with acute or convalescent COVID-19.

CDR3 nucleotides: TGTGCCAGCAGACTGGACAGCACTTCACCCCTCCACTTT. Translating it yields CASRLDSTSPLHF. The chain joins TRBV11-1 to TRBJ1-6, with D maybe TRBD1 (6 bases). Germline V gene lookup returns CDR1 SGHAT and CDR2 FQDESV (reference sequence). The CDR3 spans 13 residues. The ends were cut back, 6 bases at V and 9 bases at J, with 12 bases in the middle.